This T cell receptor beta chain is from a study of graft-versus-host responses after intestinal transplantation. Study details: Recipients got multivisceral, liver-intestinal, or isolated intestinal transplants. Uniformly, recipients were administered anti-thymocyte globulin induction with subsequent tacrolimus and steroids for approximately 3 years. Regarding the study as a whole: Early post-transplant HvG declines showed an association with peak circulating GvH clone levels. The marrow of recipients harbored GvH clones, and ileum or blood showed some of them first.

TCRdb's copy holds only in-frame clones and misses some; the assay was immunoSEQ multiplex PCR. Among some 100,000 clones listed, just under 95% were seen once. V dropped 0 bases and J dropped 4 bases, with 14 bases sitting between them. The CDR3 has 15 amino acids. In germline, CDR1 is SGDLS, CDR2 YYNGEE. As to this clone: Its antigen is unknown.

This specimen was unstimulated CD8+ T cells sorted from spleen or lymph node cells, taken before transplant. The clonotype was recovered from a human donor who was the organ donor for an intestinal transplant. The gene calls are TRBV9 and TRBJ2-7; tentatively, D is TRBD2 (5 bases). The CDR3 protein is CASSVGSGSPYEQYF. In nucleotides, the CDR3 is TGTGCCAGCAGCGTAGGTTCGGGAAGCCCGTACGAGCAGTACTTC.